Presented here are 20 T cell receptor beta chains from one specimen sequenced in a study of OX40 agonist ivuxolimab in advanced cancers. The table came from immunoSEQ multiplex PCR; TCRdb's copy has only in-frame clones and leaves some out. The sample has around 48,000 clones; 83% are singletons. The sequencing here drew on CD4+ or CD8+ T cells sorted from blood, taken in a trial of the OX40 agonist ivuxolimab. The receptors were sampled from an adult with an advanced solid tumor such as melanoma, head and neck, liver or kidney cancer.

The chain is built from TRBV28 and TRBJ1-1, with D possibly matching TRBD1 (6 bases). V lost 11 bases to trimming and J lost 4 bases, with 17 bases between them. The CDR3 has 13 residues. The germline V gene encodes CDR1 MDHEN and CDR2 SYDVKM. CDR3: CAAGGGPGTEAFF. CDR3 in DNA: TGTGCCGCCGGAGGGGGTCCGGGCACTGAAGCTTTCTTT.

The V call is TRBV5-1, the J call TRBJ1-4; D call uncertain. Trimming removed 2 bases from V and 8 bases from J, with 13 bases in between. CDR3 size: 14 residues. Germline CDR1 reads SGHRS; CDR2 reads YFSETQ. The CDR3 DNA follows: TGCGCCAGCAGCTTTACTCGATCCAAAGAAAAACTGTTTTTT. Amino acids: CASSFTRSKEKLFF.

V is TRBV5-1 and J is TRBJ2-2; TRBD2 agrees at 7 bases. CDR1 and CDR2 from the germline V gene are SGHRS and YFSETQ. The CDR3 covers 15 residues. Trimming at V came to 3 bases and at J to 3 bases, leaving 5 bases not matched to a gene. CDR3 sequence reads: CASSSLASDTGELFF. CDR3 nucleotide sequence: TGCGCCAGCAGCTCACTAGCGAGCGACACCGGGGAGCTGTTTTTT.

The J gene is TRBJ2-7, the V gene TRBV7-2; TRBD2 matches 11 bases. The CDR3 has 15 amino acids. V lost 2 bases, J lost 1 base, and 1 base stayed unmatched. CDR1 SGHTA and CDR2 FQGNSA come from the germline V gene. The chain's CDR3 is CASSLRLAGSYEQYF. For the CDR3, the DNA is TGTGCCAGCAGCTTACGACTAGCGGGGTCCTACGAGCAGTACTTC.

Only a few counts were recorded for this clone. V gene TRBV10-3 combines with J gene TRBJ1-1, with a weak D call TRBD1 (5 bases). The CDR3 spans 14 residues. Germline lookup yields CDR1 ENHRY and CDR2 SYGVKD. Deletions cut 5 bases from V and 5 bases from J, with 15 bases between. The CDR3 coding sequence is TGTGCCATCAGTCCTCGCGGGGCAGAAACTGAAGCTTTCTTT. It specifies CAISPRGAETEAFF.

The rearrangement uses TRBV15 and TRBJ2-2; D tentatively reads TRBD1 or TRBD2 (5 bases each). Germline V gene sequence: CDR1 LNHNV, CDR2 YYDKDF (reference sequence). Trimming removed 0 bases from V and 6 bases from J, with 8 bases in between. The CDR3 spans 14 residues. CDR3 amino acids: CATSRDLGAGELFF. The CDR3 nucleotides are TGTGCCACCAGCAGAGATCTGGGGGCCGGGGAGCTGTTTTTT.

This sequence joins TRBV15 and TRBJ2-7, with D hard to call. CDR3 length: 15 residues. With 3 bases removed from V and 7 bases from J, the gap between germline ends came to 19 bases. Germline V lookup: CDR1 LNHNV, CDR2 YYDKDF (reference sequence). The CDR3 here is CATSRTAERRIEQYF. Written as DNA, the CDR3 is TGTGCCACCAGCAGGACCGCGGAGAGAAGAATAGAGCAGTACTTC.

The V gene is TRBV20-1, the J gene TRBJ2-1; D unresolved. CDR1 is DFQATT, CDR2 SNEGSKA, per germline (reference sequence). The ends were cut back, 3 bases at V and 6 bases at J, with 6 bases in the middle. This CDR3 contains 11 residues. The CDR3 sequence is CSASTRNEQFF. The DNA for the CDR3 is TGCAGTGCTAGCACCCGCAATGAGCAGTTCTTC.

The chain carries TRBV18 and TRBJ1-2; D gene uncertain. Germline V gives CDR1 KGHSH, CDR2 LQKENI. This CDR3 spans 17 amino acids. Trimming removed 1 base at V and 1 base at J, with 16 bases between. CDR3: CASSPLRRTEFNYGYTF. The CDR3 DNA is TGTGCCAGCTCACCACTGCGACGGACCGAATTTAACTATGGCTACACCTTC.

The V gene is TRBV4-1, the J gene TRBJ1-2; TRBD1 agrees at 9 bases. V shed 3 bases, J shed 5 bases, and the junction held 16 bases outside the gene matches. The CDR3 totals 18 residues. Germline V gene lookup returns CDR1 MGHRA and CDR2 YSYEKL. The CDR3 bases are TGCGCCAGCAGCCACTCCTTGTTGCTCAGACAGGGGGAATATGGCTACACCTTC. Its protein product is CASSHSLLLRQGEYGYTF.

The chain links TRBV10-2 to TRBJ1-5; tentative D call: TRBD1 (6 bases). In germline, CDR1 is WSHSY, CDR2 SAAADI. With 7 bases removed from V and 0 bases from J, the gap between germline ends came to 7 bases. CDR3 length equals 13 residues. The CDR3 region has the DNA TGCGCCAGCACAGGGGATAGCAATCAGCCCCAGCATTTT. Translation gives CASTGDSNQPQHF.

The chain is built from TRBV2 and TRBJ2-5; TRBD2 agrees at 11 bases. Trimming removed 9 bases from V and 2 bases from J; junction bases left unmatched: 5. The CDR3 spans 14 residues. Germline CDR1 reads SNHLY; CDR2 reads FYNNEI. The CDR3 bases are TGTGCCAGTCGTCTAGCGGGGGGACAAGAGACCCAGTACTTC. It codes for CASRLAGGQETQYF.

This rearrangement joins TRBV2 to TRBJ2-7; D is possibly TRBD2 (7 bases). The CDR3 loop spans 12 amino acids. Trimming left V 7 bases short and J 7 bases short, with 14 bases between. Germline V gene lookup returns CDR1 SNHLY and CDR2 FYNNEI. CDR3 DNA sequence: TGTGCCAGCACTTCGGAGGGGGGGGAGCAGTACTTC. Residues: CASTSEGGEQYF.

The chain couples TRBV30 to TRBJ2-2; the D gene is possibly TRBD2 (6 bases). The length of the CDR3 is 15 residues. The V and J ends lost 5 bases and 2 bases respectively, with 15 bases between them. Germline V gene data show CDR1 as GTSNPN and CDR2 as SVGIG (reference sequence). In DNA form, the CDR3 reads TGTGCCTGGCTCCTCGGGACTTCCAACACCGGGGAGCTGTTTTTT. Translated, it gives CAWLLGTSNTGELFF.

This chain joins TRBV29-1 and TRBJ1-2, with 7 bases fitting TRBD1. The junction had 12 bases not matched to a gene; V was cut back by 4 bases and J by 7 bases. The CDR3 contains 14 residues. CDR1 and CDR2 from the germline V gene are SQVTM and ANQGSEA. The chain's CDR3 is CSVVGDWDSSGYTF. CDR3 DNA: TGCAGCGTTGTGGGGGACTGGGACAGTAGTGGCTACACCTTC. The whole variable domain, remainder taken from reference TRBV29-1 and TRBJ1-2, is SAVISQKPSRDICQRGTSLTIQCQVDSQVTMMFWYRQQPGQSLTLIATANQGSEATYESGFVIDKFPISRPNLTFSTLTVSNMSPEDSSIYLCSVVGDWDSSGYTFGSGTRLTVV.

The rearrangement joins TRBV7-2 to TRBJ2-3; TRBD2 agrees at 14 bases. V lost 4 bases, J lost 8 bases, and 11 bases stayed unmatched. CDR3 length: 17 amino acids. CDR1 and CDR2 from the germline V gene are SGHTA and FQGNSA. The CDR3 sequence is CASSSTGTSGSGGTQYF. The CDR3 bases are TGTGCCAGCAGCTCTACCGGGACTAGCGGGAGCGGAGGTACGCAGTATTTT.

The chain is built from TRBV19 and TRBJ1-1, with D tentatively TRBD1 (6 bases). Per the germline V gene, CDR1 is LNHDA and CDR2 is SQIVND (reference sequence). The CDR3 contains 15 residues. V shed 3 bases and J shed 7 bases, with 18 bases lying between them. For the CDR3, the DNA is TGTGCCAGTAGTATGAGCGGGGGGGCGCGGGGTGAAGCTTTCTTT. This translates into CASSMSGGARGEAFF. The full variable domain, its missing parts supplied by reference TRBV19 and TRBJ1-1, is DGGITQSPKYLFRKEGQNVTLSCEQNLNHDAMYWYRQDPGQGLRLIYYSQIVNDFQKGDIAEGYSVSREKKESFPLTVTSAQKNPTAFYLCASSMSGGARGEAFFGQGTRLTVV.

The chain recombines TRBV21-1 with TRBJ1-3; the D call in the table, TRBD1, was not verified against the DNA. TRBV21-1 is noted as a pseudogene. The length of the CDR3 is 15 residues. CDR3 loop: CASSGRDSSGNTIYF. The CDR3 DNA reads as TGTGCCAGCAGCGGAAGGGACAGCTCTGGAAACACCATATATTTT.

This clone was seen only once. The chain has TRBV5-4 and TRBJ1-4; maybe TRBD1 (5 bases). Germline CDR1 is SGHNT and CDR2 is YYREEE (reference sequence). The CDR3 covers 15 residues. V shed 4 bases and J shed 6 bases, with 16 bases lying between them. The CDR3 DNA reads as TGTGCCAGCAGCCTAGATGGGGGAGGATATGAAAAACTGTTTTTT. This encodes CASSLDGGGYEKLFF.

This clone was found a few times. The chain employs TRBV18 and TRBJ2-7; 7 bases line up with TRBD1. V lost 5 bases, J lost 2 bases, and 9 bases stayed unmatched. Germline V gives CDR1 KGHSH, CDR2 LQKENI. The CDR3 is 15 residues long. CDR3 protein: CASSSRQGAAYEQYF. CDR3 DNA: TGTGCCAGCTCATCCCGACAGGGTGCAGCCTACGAGCAGTACTTC.